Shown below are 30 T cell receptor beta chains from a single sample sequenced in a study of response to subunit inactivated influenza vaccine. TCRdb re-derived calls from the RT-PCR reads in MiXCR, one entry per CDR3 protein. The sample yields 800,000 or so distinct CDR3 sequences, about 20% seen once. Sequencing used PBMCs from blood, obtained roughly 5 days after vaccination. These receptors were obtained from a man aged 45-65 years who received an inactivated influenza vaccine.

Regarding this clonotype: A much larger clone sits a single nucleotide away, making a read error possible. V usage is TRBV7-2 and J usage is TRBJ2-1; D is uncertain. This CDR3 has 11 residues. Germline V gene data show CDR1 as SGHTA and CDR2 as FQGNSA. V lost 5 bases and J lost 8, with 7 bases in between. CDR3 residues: CASSPVYEQFF. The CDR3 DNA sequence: TGTGCCAGCAGCCCCGTCTATGAGCAGTTCTTC. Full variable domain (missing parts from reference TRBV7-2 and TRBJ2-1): GAGVSQSPSNKVTEKGKDVELRCDPISGHTALYWYRQSLGQGLEFLIYFQGNSAPDKSGLPSDRFSAERTGGSVSTLTIQRTQQEDSAVYLCASSPVYEQFFGPGTRLTVL.

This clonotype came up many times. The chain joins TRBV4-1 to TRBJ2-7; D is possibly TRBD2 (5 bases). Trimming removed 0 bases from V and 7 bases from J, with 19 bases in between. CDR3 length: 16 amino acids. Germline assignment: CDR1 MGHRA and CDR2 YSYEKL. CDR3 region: CASSQEVVEAGREQYF. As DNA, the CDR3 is TGCGCCAGCAGCCAAGAGGTTGTGGAGGCGGGCAGGGAGCAGTACTTC.

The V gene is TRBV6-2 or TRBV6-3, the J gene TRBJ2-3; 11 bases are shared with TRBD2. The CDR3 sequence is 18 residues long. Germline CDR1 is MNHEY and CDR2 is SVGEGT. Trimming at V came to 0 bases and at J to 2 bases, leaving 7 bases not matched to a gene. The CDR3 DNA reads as TGTGCCAGCAGTTACTCGATCCTAGCGGGGGGCGTCACAGATACGCAGTATTTT. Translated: CASSYSILAGGVTDTQYF.

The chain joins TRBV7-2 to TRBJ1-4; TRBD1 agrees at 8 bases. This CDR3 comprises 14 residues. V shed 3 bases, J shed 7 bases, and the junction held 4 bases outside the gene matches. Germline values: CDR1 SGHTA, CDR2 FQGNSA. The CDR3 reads CASSFGQGSEKLFF. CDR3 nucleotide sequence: TGTGCCAGCAGCTTCGGACAGGGAAGTGAAAAACTGTTTTTT.

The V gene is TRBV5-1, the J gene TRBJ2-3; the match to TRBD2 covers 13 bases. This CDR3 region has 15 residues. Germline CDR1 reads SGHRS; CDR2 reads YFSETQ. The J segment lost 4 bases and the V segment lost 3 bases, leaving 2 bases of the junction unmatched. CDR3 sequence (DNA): TGCGCCAGCAGCTGGACTAGCGGGGGTCCAGATACGCAGTATTTT. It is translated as CASSWTSGGPDTQYF.

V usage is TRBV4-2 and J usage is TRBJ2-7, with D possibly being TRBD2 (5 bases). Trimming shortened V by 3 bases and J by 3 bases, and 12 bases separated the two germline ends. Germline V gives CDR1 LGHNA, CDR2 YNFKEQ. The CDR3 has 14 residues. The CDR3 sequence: CASSHRTGNYEQYF. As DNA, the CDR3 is TGTGCCAGCAGCCATAGGACGGGAAACTACGAGCAGTACTTC.

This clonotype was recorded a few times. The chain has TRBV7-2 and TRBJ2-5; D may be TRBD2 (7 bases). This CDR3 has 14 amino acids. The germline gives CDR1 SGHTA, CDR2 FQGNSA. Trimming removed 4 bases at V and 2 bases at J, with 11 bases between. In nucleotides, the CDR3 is TGTGCCAGCAGCTGGAGGGGGGGACAAGAGACCCAGTACTTC. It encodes CASSWRGGQETQYF.

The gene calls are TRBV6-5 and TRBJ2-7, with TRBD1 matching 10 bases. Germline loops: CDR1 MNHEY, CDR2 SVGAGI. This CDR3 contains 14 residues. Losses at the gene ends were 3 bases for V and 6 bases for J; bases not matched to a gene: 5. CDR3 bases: TGTGCCAGCAGTTATGGGACAGGGGATCTCGAGCAGTACTTC. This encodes CASSYGTGDLEQYF.

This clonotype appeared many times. CDR3 residues: CASSSAGTGSSPLHF. For the CDR3, the DNA is TGCGCCAGCAGCTCCGCCGGGACAGGGAGTTCACCCCTCCACTTT. The gene calls are TRBV5-1 and TRBJ1-6, with 9 bases that match TRBD1. This CDR3 has 15 amino acids. Germline V lookup: CDR1 SGHRS, CDR2 YFSETQ. V gave up 3 bases and J gave up 9 bases; unmatched junction bases: 7.

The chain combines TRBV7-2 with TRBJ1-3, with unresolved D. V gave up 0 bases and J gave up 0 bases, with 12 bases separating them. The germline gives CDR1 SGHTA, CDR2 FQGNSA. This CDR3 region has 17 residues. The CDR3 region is CASSLAGFLSSGNTIYF. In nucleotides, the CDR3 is TGTGCCAGCAGCTTAGCGGGCTTCCTAAGCTCTGGAAACACCATATATTTT. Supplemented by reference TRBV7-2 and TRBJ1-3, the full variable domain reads GAGVSQSPSNKVTEKGKDVELRCDPISGHTALYWYRQSLGQGLEFLIYFQGNSAPDKSGLPSDRFSAERTGGSVSTLTIQRTQQEDSAVYLCASSLAGFLSSGNTIYFGEGSWLTVV.

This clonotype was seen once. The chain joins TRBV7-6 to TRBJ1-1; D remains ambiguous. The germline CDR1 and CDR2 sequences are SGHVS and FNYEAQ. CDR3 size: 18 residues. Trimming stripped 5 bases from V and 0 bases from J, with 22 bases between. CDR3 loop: CASSERDPGRKMNTEAFF. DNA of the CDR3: TGTGCCAGCAGCGAACGCGATCCCGGCCGGAAGATGAACACTGAAGCTTTCTTT.

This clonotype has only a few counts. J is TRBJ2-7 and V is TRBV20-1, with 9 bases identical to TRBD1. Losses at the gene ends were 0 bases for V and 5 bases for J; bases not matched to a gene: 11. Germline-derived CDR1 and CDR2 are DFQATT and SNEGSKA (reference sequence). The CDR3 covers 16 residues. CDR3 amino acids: CSARDSGTGLFHEQYF. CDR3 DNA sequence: TGCAGTGCTAGAGACTCAGGGACAGGGCTTTTCCACGAGCAGTACTTC.

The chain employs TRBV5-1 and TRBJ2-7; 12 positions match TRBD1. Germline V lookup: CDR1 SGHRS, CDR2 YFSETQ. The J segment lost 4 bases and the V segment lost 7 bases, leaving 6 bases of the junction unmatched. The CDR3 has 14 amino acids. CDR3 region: CASGPGQGAYEQYF. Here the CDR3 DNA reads TGCGCCAGCGGTCCGGGACAGGGGGCTTACGAGCAGTACTTC.

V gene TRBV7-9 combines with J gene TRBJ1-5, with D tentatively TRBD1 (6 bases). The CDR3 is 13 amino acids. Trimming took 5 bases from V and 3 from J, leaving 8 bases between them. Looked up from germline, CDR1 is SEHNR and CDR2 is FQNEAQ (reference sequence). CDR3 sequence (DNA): TGTGCCAGCAGCCGGACAGACAATCAGCCCCAGCATTTT. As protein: CASSRTDNQPQHF.

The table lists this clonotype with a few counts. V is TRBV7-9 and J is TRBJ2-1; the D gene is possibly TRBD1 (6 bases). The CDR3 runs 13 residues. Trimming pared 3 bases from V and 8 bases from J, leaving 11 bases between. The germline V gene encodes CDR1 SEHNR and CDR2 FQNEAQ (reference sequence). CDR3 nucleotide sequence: TGTGCCAGCAGCTTGCAGGGGATGGATGAGCAGTTCTTC. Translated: CASSLQGMDEQFF.

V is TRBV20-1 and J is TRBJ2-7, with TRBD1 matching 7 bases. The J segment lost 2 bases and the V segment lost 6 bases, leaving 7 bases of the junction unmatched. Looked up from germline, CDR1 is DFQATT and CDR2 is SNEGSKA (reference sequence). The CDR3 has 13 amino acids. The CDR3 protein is CSAPYTGAYEQYF. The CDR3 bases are TGCAGTGCACCGTATACAGGGGCCTACGAGCAGTACTTC.

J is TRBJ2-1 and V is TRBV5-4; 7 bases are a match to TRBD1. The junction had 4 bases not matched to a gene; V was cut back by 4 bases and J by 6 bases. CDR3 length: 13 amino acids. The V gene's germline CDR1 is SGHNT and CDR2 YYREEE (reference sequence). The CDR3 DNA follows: TGTGCCAGCAGCCCCACAGGGGTCAATGAGCAGTTCTTC. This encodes CASSPTGVNEQFF.

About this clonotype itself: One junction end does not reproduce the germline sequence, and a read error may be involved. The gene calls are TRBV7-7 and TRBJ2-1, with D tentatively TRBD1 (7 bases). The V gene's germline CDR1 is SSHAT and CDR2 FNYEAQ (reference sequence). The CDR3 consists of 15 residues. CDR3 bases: TGTGCTAGCAGCTTGGAGGGGGCACCTTACAATGAGCAGTTCTTC. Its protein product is CASSLEGAPYNEQFF.

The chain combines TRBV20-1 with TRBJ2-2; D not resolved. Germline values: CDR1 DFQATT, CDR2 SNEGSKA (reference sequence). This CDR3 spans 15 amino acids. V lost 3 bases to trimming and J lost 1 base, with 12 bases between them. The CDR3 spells CSARVGPVNTGELFF. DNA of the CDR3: TGCAGTGCTAGGGTCGGTCCGGTGAACACCGGGGAGCTGTTTTTT.

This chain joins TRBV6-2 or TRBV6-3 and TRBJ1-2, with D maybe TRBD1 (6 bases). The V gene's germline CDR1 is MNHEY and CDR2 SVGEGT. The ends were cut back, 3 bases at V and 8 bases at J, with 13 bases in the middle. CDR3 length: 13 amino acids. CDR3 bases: TGTGCCAGCAGTTATGGACCCGGACAGGGCTACACCTTC. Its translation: CASSYGPGQGYTF.

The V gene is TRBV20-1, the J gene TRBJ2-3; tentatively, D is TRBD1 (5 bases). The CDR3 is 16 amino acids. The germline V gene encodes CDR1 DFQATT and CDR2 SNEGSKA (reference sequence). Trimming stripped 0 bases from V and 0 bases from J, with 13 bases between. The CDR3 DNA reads TGCAGTGCTAGAGATCTCAAGGGGTTTAGCACAGATACGCAGTATTTT. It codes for CSARDLKGFSTDTQYF.

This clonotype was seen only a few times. The CDR3 here is CASSQFIPDTQYF. CDR3 nucleotides: TGTGCCAGCAGCCAATTCATTCCCGATACGCAGTATTTT. This chain joins TRBV16 and TRBJ2-3, with D uncertain. The CDR3 runs to 13 residues. CDR1 and CDR2 from the germline V gene are KGHSY and FQNENV. Trimming cost V 1 base and J 6 bases, with 8 bases left between them.

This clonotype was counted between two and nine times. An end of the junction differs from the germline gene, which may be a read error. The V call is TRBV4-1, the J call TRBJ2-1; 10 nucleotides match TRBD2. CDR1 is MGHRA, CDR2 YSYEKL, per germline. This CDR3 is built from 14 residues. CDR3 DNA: TGCGCCAGCAGCCAAGTTAGCAGGGGACTAGCGTCGGTCTTC. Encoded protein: CASSQVSRGLASVF.

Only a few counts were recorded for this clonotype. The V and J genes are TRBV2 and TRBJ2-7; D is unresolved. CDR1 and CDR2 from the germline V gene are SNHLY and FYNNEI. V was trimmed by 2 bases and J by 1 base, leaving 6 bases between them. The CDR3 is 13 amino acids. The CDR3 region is CASSESPSYEQYF. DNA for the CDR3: TGTGCCAGCAGTGAAAGCCCTTCCTACGAGCAGTACTTC. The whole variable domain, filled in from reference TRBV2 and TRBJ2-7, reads EPEVTQTPSHQVTQMGQEVILRCVPISNHLYFYWYRQILGQKVEFLVSFYNNEISEKSEIFDDQFSVERPDGSNFTLKIRSTKLEDSAMYFCASSESPSYEQYFGPGTRLTVT.

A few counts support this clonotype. The chain's CDR3 is CASSLGGVRAQYF. The CDR3, as DNA: TGTGCCAGCAGCTTAGGCGGGGTACGGGCCCAGTACTTC. The chain recombines TRBV7-2 with TRBJ2-5, with a weak D call TRBD2 (6 bases). The V gene lost 1 base and the J gene lost 9 bases, with 12 bases spanning the gap. The CDR3 consists of 13 residues. The germline V gene encodes CDR1 SGHTA and CDR2 FQGNSA.

The CDR3 protein is CAIRGQGTSYEQYF. The DNA for the CDR3 is TGTGCCATCAGAGGACAGGGGACCTCCTACGAGCAGTACTTC. V gene TRBV10-3 combines with J gene TRBJ2-7; the match to TRBD1 covers 9 bases. CDR1 and CDR2 from the germline V gene are ENHRY and SYGVKD. The CDR3 is made up of 14 amino acids. V dropped 6 bases and J dropped 0; count of bases not matched to a gene: 3.

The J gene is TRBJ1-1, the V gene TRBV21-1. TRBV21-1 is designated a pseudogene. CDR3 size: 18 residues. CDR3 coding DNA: TGTGCCAGCAGGGAAATCCAAGGGAGCGGGTCAGTTTACACTGAAGCTTTCTTT. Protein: CASREIQGSGSVYTEAFF.

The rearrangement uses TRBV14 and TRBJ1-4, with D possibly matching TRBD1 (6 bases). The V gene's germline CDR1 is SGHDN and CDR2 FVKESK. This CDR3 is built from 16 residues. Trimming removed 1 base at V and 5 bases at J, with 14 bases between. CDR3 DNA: TGTGCCAGCAGCCAAGGAACCCAGGGGTTGAATGAAAAACTGTTTTTT. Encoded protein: CASSQGTQGLNEKLFF.

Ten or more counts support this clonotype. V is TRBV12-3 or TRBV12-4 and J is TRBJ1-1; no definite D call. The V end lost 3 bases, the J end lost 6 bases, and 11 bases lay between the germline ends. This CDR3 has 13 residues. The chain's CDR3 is CASSLGNNAEAFF. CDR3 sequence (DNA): TGTGCCAGCAGTTTGGGCAATAATGCTGAAGCTTTCTTT.

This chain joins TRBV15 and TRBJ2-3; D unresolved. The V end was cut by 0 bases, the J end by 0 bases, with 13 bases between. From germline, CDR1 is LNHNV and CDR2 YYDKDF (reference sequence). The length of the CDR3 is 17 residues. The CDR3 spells CATSREHVAASTDTQYF. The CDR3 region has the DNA TGTGCCACCAGCAGAGAGCACGTGGCAGCAAGCACAGATACGCAGTATTTT. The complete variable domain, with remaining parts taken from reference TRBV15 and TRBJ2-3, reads DAMVIQNPRYQVTQFGKPVTLSCSQTLNHNVMYWYQQKSSQAPKLLFHYYDKDFNNEADTPDNFQSRRPNTSFCFLDIRSPGLGDTAMYLCATSREHVAASTDTQYFGPGTRLTVL.